This TCR beta chain is drawn from a study of CXCR3-negative and CXCR3-positive naive CD8 T cells. Notes on the study in general: Against CXCR3-negative naive cells, CXCR3-positive naive cells showed more hydrophobic TRB CDR3s. Memory cells differed in TRBV-TRBJ usage, but naive CXCR3-negative and CXCR3-positive cells had similar usage.

The CDR3 is 16 residues long. Germline V lookup: CDR1 SEHNR, CDR2 FQNEAQ (reference sequence). Carrying UMI labels, the TRB cDNA libraries were prepared through 5' RACE. With the 5' RACE reads reprocessed, TCRdb shows one record per CDR3 protein and no DNA. The sample table includes about 120,000 distinct CDR3 sequences. A remark on this clonotype: Its antigen is unknown.

Every individual CD8+ T cell subset underwent sorting in triplicate at 330,000 or so cells apiece. Identification of naive CD8+ T cells rested on CD45RO-CCR7+CD27+CD95- status. This sequence was found in a human donor in good health. Some clones in this sample may be carry-over from other donors' samples. What was sequenced was naive CXCR3+ CD8+ T cells from blood. The subset denotes: CD45RO-CCR7+CD27+CD95- naive CD8+ T cells expressing CXCR3 (TNR3+). The chain employs TRBV7-9 and TRBJ2-7; TCRdb returns TRBD2, unconfirmable since there is no DNA. The CDR3 spells CASSTPSGRGAYEQYF.